The 28 T cell receptor beta chains listed next were all sequenced from one sample in a study of T cells expressing NK-cell markers. TCRdb re-called the 5' RACE reads and gives one entry per CDR3 protein, without DNA. In total, the table holds about 440,000 distinct CDR3 sequences. The material sequenced was blood T cells: a sorted CD56 or NKG2C T cell subset, CD4+ or CD8+ T cells, or bulk PBMC T cells (not recorded which). The receptors shown here come from a woman aged 18-69 years in good health.

The chain couples TRBV11-2 to TRBJ2-7; TCRdb picks TRBD2, but there is no DNA to check that call. There are 16 residues in the CDR3. Germline CDR1 and CDR2: SGHAT and FQNNGV. CDR3 sequence reads: CASSPPSGWGSYEQYF. The full variable domain, with the rest looked up from reference TRBV11-2 and TRBJ2-7, is EAGVAQSPRYKIIEKRQSVAFWCNPISGHATLYWYQQILGQGPKLLIQFQNNGVVDDSQLPKDRFSAERLKGVDSTLKIQPAKLEDSAVYLCASSPPSGWGSYEQYFGPGTRLTVT.

This chain links TRBV7-2 with TRBJ1-2; TCRdb lists TRBD1, though no DNA is available to test this call. The CDR3 sequence is 19 residues long. CDR1 and CDR2 (germline): SGHTA, FQGNSA. CDR3: CASSLARDRGRIMSYGYTF. Complete variable domain (other parts from reference TRBV7-2 and TRBJ1-2): GAGVSQSPSNKVTEKGKDVELRCDPISGHTALYWYRQSLGQGLEFLIYFQGNSAPDKSGLPSDRFSAERTGGSVSTLTIQRTQQEDSAVYLCASSLARDRGRIMSYGYTFGSGTRLTVV.

The chain recombines TRBV10-3 with TRBJ2-1; as DNA is missing, the TRBD1 call by TCRdb cannot be tested. From germline, CDR1 is ENHRY and CDR2 SYGVKD. The CDR3 totals 13 residues. CDR3 sequence reads: CAISGTGGHEQFF.

The CDR3 here is CSAAKDGSGNTIYF. The chain links TRBV20-1 to TRBJ1-3. This CDR3 contains 14 residues. Germline CDR1 DFQATT, CDR2 SNEGSKA (reference sequence).

The chain couples TRBV14 to TRBJ2-6. Germline V gene data show CDR1 as SGHDN and CDR2 as FVKESK. This CDR3 is 18 amino acids long. The CDR3 sequence: CASSPRSQRSSGANVLTF.

The V gene is TRBV11-2, the J gene TRBJ2-3; TCRdb calls TRBD1, which cannot be checked without DNA. Germline V gene sequence: CDR1 SGHAT, CDR2 FQNNGV. The CDR3 sequence is 16 residues long. The CDR3 reads CASSLVPGEGPDTQYF.

J is TRBJ2-7 and V is TRBV27; TCRdb's D call, TRBD1, is unchecked because there is no DNA. Germline V gene data show CDR1 as MNHEY and CDR2 as SMNVEV (reference sequence). The CDR3 spans 15 residues. CDR3 amino acids: CASSSNGAGAYEQYF.

The rearrangement joins TRBV4-1 to TRBJ2-5; TCRdb reports TRBD2, a call that lacks DNA to check it against. CDR3 length: 15 residues. The germline V gene encodes CDR1 MGHRA and CDR2 YSYEKL. Here the CDR3 reads CASSQGTSGGETQYF.

The chain carries TRBV6-5 and TRBJ2-7. The CDR3 consists of 13 residues. Germline CDR1 is MNHEY and CDR2 is SVGAGI. The chain's CDR3 is CASSYGLFYEQYF.

The J gene is TRBJ2-1, the V gene TRBV5-4; the D call from TCRdb, TRBD1, cannot be confirmed without DNA. CDR3 size: 16 residues. Germline-derived CDR1 and CDR2 are SGHNT and YYREEE (reference sequence). This chain's CDR3 is CASTTGGGRKVNEQFF.

The rearrangement uses TRBV4-2 and TRBJ2-3. Germline CDR1 reads LGHNA; CDR2 reads YNFKEQ. The CDR3 has 15 residues. Here the CDR3 reads CASSQGWAGTDTQYF.

The genes are TRBV20-1 and TRBJ2-7; without DNA, the TCRdb call of TRBD2 cannot be checked. The CDR3 has 18 residues. Germline-derived CDR1 and CDR2 are DFQATT and SNEGSKA (reference sequence). The CDR3 loop reads CSAINRTSGALLHYEQYF.

This chain's CDR3 is CASSPLGTEDTQYF. The V call is TRBV18, the J call TRBJ2-3; TCRdb picks TRBD1, but there is no DNA to check that call. Per the germline V gene, CDR1 is KGHSH and CDR2 is LQKENI. CDR3 length equals 14 residues.

J is TRBJ1-2 and V is TRBV19; the D call of TRBD1 rests on TCRdb alone, since no DNA is present to check it. The CDR3 is made up of 13 amino acids. CDR1 is LNHDA and CDR2 is SQIVND in the germline V gene (reference sequence). CDR3 sequence reads: CASSPDRDYGYTF.

This chain connects TRBV14 to TRBJ1-2. The CDR3 runs to 13 residues. Per germline, CDR1 SGHDN and CDR2 FVKESK. The CDR3 loop is CASRRGSFYGYTF.

The CDR3 loop reads CASTMGGGTGELFF. The chain has TRBV19 and TRBJ2-2; TCRdb proposes TRBD1, but this gene call is untestable without DNA. CDR1 and CDR2 (germline): LNHDA, SQIVND (reference sequence). CDR3 length: 14 amino acids.

This chain connects TRBV20-1 to TRBJ1-6. The CDR3 contains 13 residues. Germline V gives CDR1 DFQATT, CDR2 SNEGSKA (reference sequence). CDR3 protein: CSAREQLNSPLHF.

This chain joins TRBV4-3 and TRBJ2-2; absent DNA, TCRdb's TRBD2 call cannot be checked. The CDR3 contains 14 residues. Germline lookup yields CDR1 LGHNA and CDR2 YSLEER. The CDR3 reads CASSQAGLTGELFF.

The gene calls are TRBV6-1 and TRBJ2-3. The CDR3 spans 14 residues. Germline V gives CDR1 MNHNS, CDR2 SASEGT. CDR3 sequence: CASSEVWGTDTQYF.

The chain carries TRBV28 and TRBJ2-3; TCRdb selects TRBD1, and the lack of DNA leaves this call unchecked. The germline V gene encodes CDR1 MDHEN and CDR2 SYDVKM. The CDR3 has 15 residues. This CDR3 is CASSYRDSSTDTQYF.

The CDR3 region is CATRPTGIVGNQPQHF. The chain couples TRBV2 to TRBJ1-5; TCRdb gives TRBD1 as the D gene, but with no DNA this cannot be confirmed. CDR1 and CDR2 (germline): SNHLY, FYNNEI. The CDR3 contains 16 residues.

The V gene is TRBV4-2, the J gene TRBJ2-3; checking the TCRdb D call of TRBD1 is not possible without DNA. The CDR3 runs 16 residues. Germline CDR1 reads LGHNA; CDR2 reads YNFKEQ. The CDR3 loop is CASSQAGELGGDTQYF.

This sequence joins TRBV4-3 and TRBJ2-7; TCRdb proposes TRBD2, but this gene call is untestable without DNA. Germline loops: CDR1 LGHNA, CDR2 YSLEER. There are 15 residues in the CDR3. The CDR3 sequence: CASSPGLAVSYEQYF.

V and J are TRBV12-3 or TRBV12-4 and TRBJ2-3; the TRBD1 assignment by TCRdb is unverifiable without DNA. The length of the CDR3 is 15 residues. This CDR3 reads CASTGATGIADTQYF.

The chain carries TRBV11-2 and TRBJ1-4; TCRdb outputs TRBD1, but without DNA this stays unchecked. Germline V gives CDR1 SGHAT, CDR2 FQNNGV. The CDR3 has 13 amino acids. The CDR3 protein is CASSVRDKEKLFF.

J is TRBJ2-1 and V is TRBV4-3. The CDR3 totals 17 residues. Per the germline V gene, CDR1 is LGHNA and CDR2 is YSLEER. The CDR3 region is CASSQGLGAAGYNEQFF.

This chain uses TRBV6-5 with TRBJ1-5. There are 14 residues in the CDR3. Germline V gives CDR1 MNHEY, CDR2 SVGAGI. The CDR3 loop is CASSYTDGVQPQHF.

The chain links TRBV10-3 to TRBJ2-7; TCRdb gives TRBD1 as the D gene, but with no DNA this cannot be confirmed. CDR3 size: 16 residues. Per the germline V gene, CDR1 is ENHRY and CDR2 is SYGVKD. The CDR3 here is CAISESVGARPVGQYF.